This T cell receptor beta chain was documented in a study of blood T cell repertoires in COVID-19. Study at large: Acute and convalescent COVID-19 specimens originated in the United States, Italy and Spain. T cells, B-cell-depleted T cells, or PBMCs supplied cDNA or gDNA.

The CDR3 covers 13 residues. V shed 4 bases and J shed 4 bases, with 14 bases lying between them. CDR1 is GTSNPN and CDR2 is SVGIG in the germline V gene (reference sequence). Authors' processing steps: Nucleated cell counts were estimated from reference gene primer amplification. TCRdb's copy holds only in-frame clones and misses some; the assay was immunoSEQ multiplex PCR. Clone size and the V and J calls come from that table; the DNA yielded D and trimming. The repertoire includes approximately 250,000 clones, roughly 84% of them detected once, and more than 1.5% sits in the top ten. Sequenced input: peripheral blood. The rearrangement links TRBV30 to TRBJ2-7, with D tentatively TRBD2 (6 bases). This sequence was found in a middle-aged woman who had recovered from COVID-19. CDR3 nucleotide sequence: TGTGCCTGGACCGTGGGACTCGGGTACGAGCAGTACTTC. This encodes CAWTVGLGYEQYF.